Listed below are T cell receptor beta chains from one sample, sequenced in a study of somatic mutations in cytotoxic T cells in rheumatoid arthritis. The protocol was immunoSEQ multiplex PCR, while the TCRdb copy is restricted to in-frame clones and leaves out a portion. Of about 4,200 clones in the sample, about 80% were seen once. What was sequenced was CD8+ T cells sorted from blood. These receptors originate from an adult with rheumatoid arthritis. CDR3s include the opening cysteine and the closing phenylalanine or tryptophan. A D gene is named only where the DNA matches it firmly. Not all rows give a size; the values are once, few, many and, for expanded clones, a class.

TGTGCCAGTAGCTGGGGGGCACTAATGAACACTGAAGCTTTCTTT,CASSWGALMNTEAFF,15,NA,TRBJ1-1,TRBV19,NA
TGTGCCAGCAGTGAACTAGCGGGACAGCCCCAGCATTTT,CASSELAGQPQHF,13,NA,TRBJ1-5,TRBV6-1,once
TGTGCCAGCCACAACCCGGGACAGGGTTTACTTGAGGGCTACACCTTC,CASHNPGQGLLEGYTF,16,TRBD1,TRBJ1-2,TRBV2,NA
TGTGCCAGCAGTCCCGGGACAGGGCGTTACGAGCAGTACTTC,CASSPGTGRYEQYF,14,TRBD1,TRBJ2-7,TRBV6-5,NA
TGTGCCAGCAAGGACGGCCATCGGGACACCGGGGAGCTGTTTTTT,CASKDGHRDTGELFF,15,NA,TRBJ2-2,TRBV19,NA
TGTGCCAGCAGCTTCGGCAGGGAAGGCCTTGCCTACGAGCAGTACTTC,CASSFGREGLAYEQYF,16,NA,TRBJ2-7,TRBV5-6,once
TGCGCCAGCAGCCCCATGACAGGGGGCTCTAACGAGCAGTACTTC,CASSPMTGGSNEQYF,15,TRBD1,TRBJ2-7,TRBV4-1,NA
TGCGCCAGCAGCATGAACACCGGGGAGCTGTTTTTT,CASSMNTGELFF,12,NA,TRBJ2-2,TRBV4-1,NA
TGTGCCAGTAGCGAGGGGACAGGGTTCTACTATGGCTACACCTTC,CASSEGTGFYYGYTF,15,TRBD1,TRBJ1-2,TRBV19,NA
TGTGCCAGCAGCCCCCAATGGGGCGGCTCGCACGAGCAGTACTTC,CASSPQWGGSHEQYF,15,NA,TRBJ2-7,TRBV11-2,NA
TGCAGCGTTGAAGATCCGGACAGGTTCGTCTACAATGAGCAGTTCTTC,CSVEDPDRFVYNEQFF,16,TRBD1,TRBJ2-1,TRBV29-1,NA
TGTGCCAGCTCCATTAGCGGGGGGTACAATGAGCAGTTCTTC,CASSISGGYNEQFF,14,TRBD2,TRBJ2-1,TRBV27,NA
TGCAGCGTCCGGGGGGGAGCTAACTATGGCTACACCTTC,CSVRGGANYGYTF,13,NA,TRBJ1-2,TRBV29-1,NA
TGTGCCAGTAGTCTCGCCCCGGACAATCAGCCCCAGCATTTT,CASSLAPDNQPQHF,14,NA,TRBJ1-5,TRBV19,NA
TGTGCCAGCAGTGGGGGGACTAGCGGAACATACAATGAGCAGTTCTTC,CASSGGTSGTYNEQFF,16,TRBD2,TRBJ2-1,TRBV6-1,once